Listed below are T cell receptor beta chains from one sample, sequenced in a study of blood T cell repertoires in COVID-19. TCRdb's copy holds only in-frame clones and misses some; the assay was immunoSEQ multiplex PCR. Among approximately 100,000 clones listed, 65% to 90% were seen once. The sequenced sample was PBMCs or T cells enriched from blood (not recorded which). Every receptor here comes from a woman in her fifties or sixties who had recovered from COVID-19. Each CDR3 is given with its conserved first and last residue. Each record gives: D gene, clone size, J gene, V gene, CDR3 DNA, CDR3 protein. A D gene is named only where the DNA matches it firmly. Size tells how often a clone was seen (once, few, many) or the class of an expanded clone, and some rows leave it out.

D gene: -
clone size: -
J gene: TRBJ1-2
V gene: TRBV5-4
CDR3 DNA: TGTGCCAGCAGCTTGGGGGGCGAGAACTATGGCTACACCTTC
CDR3 protein: CASSLGGENYGYTF

D gene: TRBD2
clone size: -
J gene: TRBJ2-5
V gene: TRBV5-5
CDR3 DNA: TGTGCCAGCAGCTTGTACGGGGGGGCTGAGACCCAGTACTTC
CDR3 protein: CASSLYGGAETQYF

D gene: TRBD2
clone size: few
J gene: TRBJ2-5
V gene: TRBV5-1
CDR3 DNA: TGCGCCAGCAGCTGGGGGACTAGCGGGAGGGGAGAGACCCAGTACTTC
CDR3 protein: CASSWGTSGRGETQYF

D gene: -
clone size: -
J gene: TRBJ1-4
V gene: TRBV28
CDR3 DNA: TGTGCCAGCAGTCTTATACCCGGGACTAAAAATGAAAAACTGTTTTTT
CDR3 protein: CASSLIPGTKNEKLFF

D gene: -
clone size: -
J gene: TRBJ2-1
V gene: TRBV2
CDR3 DNA: TGTGCCAGCAGTGAAGAGAGGCCGGACTACCAGTTCTTC
CDR3 protein: CASSEERPDYQFF

D gene: -
clone size: -
J gene: TRBJ2-1
V gene: TRBV15
CDR3 DNA: TGTGCCACCAGCAGAGACCCCAGACTAGTAGCGCCCTACAATGAGCAGTTCTTC
CDR3 protein: CATSRDPRLVAPYNEQFF

D gene: TRBD1
clone size: once
J gene: TRBJ1-1
V gene: TRBV2
CDR3 DNA: TGTGCCAGCATAGACAGGGCCAACACTGAAGCTTTCTTT
CDR3 protein: CASIDRANTEAFF

D gene: -
clone size: -
J gene: TRBJ1-2
V gene: TRBV11-1
CDR3 DNA: TGTGCCAGCAGCTTGACTGCGGGGGCTGGCTACACCTTC
CDR3 protein: CASSLTAGAGYTF

D gene: -
clone size: -
J gene: TRBJ1-6
V gene: TRBV19
CDR3 DNA: TGTGCCAGTAGTACCAGCCGCCCGGGGAATTCACCCCTCCACTTT
CDR3 protein: CASSTSRPGNSPLHF

D gene: -
clone size: few
J gene: TRBJ2-2
V gene: TRBV2
CDR3 DNA: TGTGCCAGCAGTGGGCAGACCGACGGGACCGGGGAGCTGTTTTTT
CDR3 protein: CASSGQTDGTGELFF

D gene: -
clone size: -
J gene: TRBJ2-3
V gene: TRBV5-1
CDR3 DNA: TGCGCCAGCAGCGGCCCCCAGAGCACAGATACGCAGTATTTT
CDR3 protein: CASSGPQSTDTQYF

D gene: -
clone size: -
J gene: TRBJ2-1
V gene: TRBV2
CDR3 DNA: TGTGCCACCGCCCCTCCTATCTCCTACAATGAGCAGTTCTTC
CDR3 protein: CATAPPISYNEQFF

D gene: -
clone size: -
J gene: TRBJ2-7
V gene: TRBV18
CDR3 DNA: TGTGCCAGCTCCCCAGGCCTCGAGCAGTACTTC
CDR3 protein: CASSPGLEQYF

D gene: -
clone size: -
J gene: TRBJ2-7
V gene: TRBV7-2
CDR3 DNA: TGTGCCAGCAGCCCAGGGGTAGCCGGATTATACGAGCAGTACTTC
CDR3 protein: CASSPGVAGLYEQYF

D gene: -
clone size: -
J gene: TRBJ2-7
V gene: TRBV27
CDR3 DNA: TGTGCCAACTTCGACAGGTGCCCACCACACGAGCAGTACTTC
CDR3 protein: CANFDRCPPHEQYF

D gene: -
clone size: -
J gene: TRBJ2-1
V gene: TRBV5-8
CDR3 DNA: TGTGCCAGCAGCTTGGAGGGGGTTACCCCATACAATGAGCAGTTCTTC
CDR3 protein: CASSLEGVTPYNEQFF

D gene: -
clone size: -
J gene: TRBJ2-1
V gene: TRBV7-3
CDR3 DNA: TGTGCCAGCAGCTTAGGCCCTTCCAATGAGCAGTTCTTC
CDR3 protein: CASSLGPSNEQFF

D gene: -
clone size: once
J gene: TRBJ1-1
V gene: TRBV7-9
CDR3 DNA: TGTGCCAGCACCAGATTAGTTCCAGGGGCGAACACTGAAGCTTTCTTT
CDR3 protein: CASTRLVPGANTEAFF

D gene: TRBD2
clone size: -
J gene: TRBJ2-2
V gene: TRBV7-6
CDR3 DNA: TGTGCCAGCAGCTCTACTAGCGGACCCACCGGGGAGCTGTTTTTT
CDR3 protein: CASSSTSGPTGELFF

D gene: -
clone size: -
J gene: TRBJ2-1
V gene: TRBV12-3/TRBV12-4
CDR3 DNA: TGTGCCAGCAGTTTAGGACTGTACAATGAGCAGTTCTTC
CDR3 protein: CASSLGLYNEQFF

D gene: TRBD2
clone size: -
J gene: TRBJ2-1
V gene: TRBV15
CDR3 DNA: TGTGCCACCAGCAGGTCCCTGACTAGCGGGAGGGCCAATGAGCAGTTCTTC
CDR3 protein: CATSRSLTSGRANEQFF

D gene: TRBD2
clone size: -
J gene: TRBJ2-5
V gene: TRBV5-1
CDR3 DNA: TGCGCCAGCAGCTTGGGAGAACTAGCGGGCGCCAAGACCCAGTACTTC
CDR3 protein: CASSLGELAGAKTQYF

D gene: -
clone size: -
J gene: TRBJ2-5
V gene: TRBV28
CDR3 DNA: TGTGCCAGCAGTTCCCCTCGTCCCGGCCAAGAGACCCAGTACTTC
CDR3 protein: CASSSPRPGQETQYF

D gene: -
clone size: -
J gene: TRBJ2-1
V gene: TRBV29-1
CDR3 DNA: TGCAGCGTTGATTTAACAGGGTCCGGCAATGAGCAGTTCTTC
CDR3 protein: CSVDLTGSGNEQFF

D gene: TRBD1
clone size: -
J gene: TRBJ2-7
V gene: TRBV6-1
CDR3 DNA: TGTGCCAGCAGTGAAAGTACGCAGGGGGCGCCTCTGGGATACTACGAGCAGTACTTC
CDR3 protein: CASSESTQGAPLGYYEQYF

D gene: TRBD1
clone size: -
J gene: TRBJ1-2
V gene: TRBV28
CDR3 DNA: TGTGCCAGCAGCCGACAGGGGCTTATCTATGGCTACACCTTC
CDR3 protein: CASSRQGLIYGYTF

D gene: -
clone size: -
J gene: TRBJ2-7
V gene: TRBV30
CDR3 DNA: TGTGCCTGGAGGAATGGGATTGGGGCTTCCTACGAGCAGTACTTC
CDR3 protein: CAWRNGIGASYEQYF

D gene: -
clone size: -
J gene: TRBJ2-6
V gene: TRBV15
CDR3 DNA: TGTGCCACCTCCAGGGTTTTCGTTGGGGCCAACGTCCTGACTTTC
CDR3 protein: CATSRVFVGANVLTF

D gene: -
clone size: -
J gene: TRBJ1-5
V gene: TRBV28
CDR3 DNA: TGTGCCAGCAGTTTAAGGGGGAATAGAAATCAGCCCCAGCATTTT
CDR3 protein: CASSLRGNRNQPQHF

D gene: -
clone size: once
J gene: TRBJ1-4
V gene: TRBV5-6
CDR3 DNA: TGTGCCAGCAGCTTGGGAGGGAATAATGAAAAACTGTTTTTT
CDR3 protein: CASSLGGNNEKLFF

D gene: -
clone size: -
J gene: TRBJ1-3
V gene: TRBV9
CDR3 DNA: TGTGCCAGCAGCGTAGTGGGCAGACCCTCTGGAAACACCATATATTTT
CDR3 protein: CASSVVGRPSGNTIYF

D gene: TRBD2
clone size: -
J gene: TRBJ2-3
V gene: TRBV5-4
CDR3 DNA: TGTGCCAGCAGCTCTAGCGGGGGCACAGATACGCAGTATTTT
CDR3 protein: CASSSSGGTDTQYF